This T cell receptor beta chain is from a study of T cell responses to AZD1222 COVID-19 vaccine. Study-level points and caveats: Unmutated variant regions reportedly attract nearly half of all spike-specific TCRs. Repertoire sampling happened only post peak T cell response. Baseline seropositivity occurred in only 5 to 7 AZD1222 recipients. Spike-specific TCR breadth and depth grew following two AZD1222 doses.

Sequenced by immunoSEQ multiplex PCR; TCRdb stores in-frame clones only, minus some. The sample has around 150,000 clones; approximately 92% are singletons. Turning to this clone: Its antigen is unidentified.

The trim removed 3 bases at V and 3 bases at J, leaving 3 bases unmatched. Germline assignment: CDR1 SGDLS and CDR2 YYNGEE. The CDR3 totals 16 residues. Specimen: peripheral blood, collected 28 days after the second AZD1222 dose. This TCR was recovered from an adult who received the AZD1222 COVID-19 vaccine. This chain connects TRBV9 to TRBJ2-1, with 13 bases that match TRBD2. The CDR3 DNA sequence: TGTGCCAGCAGCGGAAGACTAGCGGGGGGCTACAATGAGCAGTTCTTC. The encoded protein is CASSGRLAGGYNEQFF.